This TCR beta chain comes out of a study of T cells in Graves' hyperthyroidism and ophthalmopathy. Germline V gives CDR1 SGDLS, CDR2 YYNGEE. CDR3 length equals 13 residues. V lost 2 bases, J lost 1 base, and 6 bases lay in between. TCR beta CDR3 regions were amplified from RNA. The primer set for the first-round RT-PCR of the TCR CDR3 was HTBI. TCRdb fed the multiplex PCR reads into MiXCR, producing one record per CDR3 protein. The top ten clones hold less than 20% of a sample with about 690,000 distinct CDR3 sequences, approximately 15% of them seen once. This clonotype was detected ten times or more.

Sequenced: blood. The clonotype comes from a man aged 50 to 59 with Graves' hyperthyroidism. V gene TRBV9 combines with J gene TRBJ1-1; D remains unclear. The CDR3, as DNA: TGTGCCAGCAGCGTTTACGAGAACACTGAAGCTTTCTTT. As protein: CASSVYENTEAFF.